The 32 T cell receptor beta chains below were found in one sample sequenced in a study of cytomegalovirus exposure and HLA in healthy donors. PCR was performed using 60 Vbeta and 13 Jbeta primers. TCRdb keeps only in-frame clones here, not all; method: immunoSEQ multiplex PCR. The profile shows more than 150,000 clones, 76% of them singletons. Sequenced sample: PBMCs. The receptors were gathered from a woman aged 30 to 39 in good health and CMV-seropositive.

This chain links TRBV2 with TRBJ1-2; D call uncertain. The V and J ends lost 1 base and 7 bases respectively, with 16 bases between them. This CDR3 has 15 residues. Per germline, CDR1 SNHLY and CDR2 FYNNEI. DNA of the CDR3: TGTGCCAGCAGTGAAGTACGACCTATCTCGGGTGGCTACACCTTC. This encodes CASSEVRPISGGYTF.

The count of this clone is one. The rearrangement joins TRBV27 to TRBJ1-5, with 7 bases aligning to TRBD1. There are 14 residues in the CDR3. Germline trimming cut 3 bases from V and 6 bases from J; bases unmatched to any gene: 5. The germline V gene has CDR1 MNHEY and CDR2 SMNVEV (reference sequence). The CDR3 region has the DNA TGTGCCAGCAGTTTGACAGGGAGTATTCAGCCCCAGCATTTT. Translating gives CASSLTGSIQPQHF.

The gene calls are TRBV9 and TRBJ2-5; the D gene is possibly TRBD2 (6 bases). Deletions cut 4 bases from V and 4 bases from J, with 20 bases between. The CDR3 has 16 residues. CDR1 SGDLS and CDR2 YYNGEE come from the germline V gene. Here the CDR3 DNA reads TGTGCCAGCAGCCTATTGTCCGGGGGTTCCGGAGAGACCCAGTACTTC. It codes for CASSLLSGGSGETQYF. The full variable domain, with the rest looked up from reference TRBV9 and TRBJ2-5, is DSGVTQTPKHLITATGQRVTLRCSPRSGDLSVYWYQQSLDQGLQFLIQYYNGEERAKGNILERFSAQQFPDLHSELNLSSLELGDSALYFCASSLLSGGSGETQYFGPGTRLLVL.

J is TRBJ2-5 and V is TRBV7-2, with 9 bases that match TRBD2. V shed 3 bases and J 5 bases; nucleotides not matched to a gene: 16. The CDR3 is made up of 18 amino acids. Germline values: CDR1 SGHTA, CDR2 FQGNSA. The DNA of the CDR3 is TGTGCCAGCAGCTTCAGGGCTAGCGGGGTCCTAATGGGGGAGACCCAGTACTTC. Residues: CASSFRASGVLMGETQYF.

The CDR3 sequence is CASSWGGQGAPYNEQFF. The CDR3 bases are TGCGCCAGCAGCTGGGGGGGACAGGGGGCCCCTTACAATGAGCAGTTCTTC. This chain joins TRBV5-1 and TRBJ2-1; 12 nucleotides agree with TRBD1. CDR1 SGHRS and CDR2 YFSETQ come from the germline V gene. This CDR3 has 17 residues. V gave up 3 bases and J gave up 4 bases; unmatched junction bases: 8.

V and J are TRBV9 and TRBJ2-6; no clear D. The germline V gene encodes CDR1 SGDLS and CDR2 YYNGEE. This CDR3 has 15 residues. Trimming took off 3 bases at V and 4 bases at J, with 11 bases between the two ends. This CDR3 is CASSAFMAGANVLTF. CDR3 nucleotides: TGTGCCAGCAGCGCCTTTATGGCCGGGGCCAACGTCCTGACTTTC.

This rearrangement joins TRBV11-3 to TRBJ2-1, with a possible D match to TRBD2 (6 bases). The length of the CDR3 is 14 residues. Germline V gene lookup returns CDR1 SGHNT and CDR2 YENEEA. Trimming removed 7 bases from V and 2 bases from J, with 12 bases in between. CDR3 loop: CASTSGRTYNEQFF. The CDR3 region has the DNA TGTGCCAGCACCTCAGGGAGGACCTACAATGAGCAGTTCTTC.

This clone was detected a few times. V gene TRBV7-9 combines with J gene TRBJ1-2, with D perhaps matching TRBD1 (6 bases). The V end was cut by 6 bases, the J end by 0 bases, with 20 bases between. Germline values: CDR1 SEHNR, CDR2 FQNEAQ (reference sequence). CDR3 size: 17 residues. The DNA for the CDR3 is TGTGCCAGCAGACCACCGGGACACCAGCAAACTAACTATGGCTACACCTTC. This sequence encodes CASRPPGHQQTNYGYTF.

The chain carries TRBV2 and TRBJ1-2; 8 nucleotides line up with TRBD1. CDR3 length: 13 amino acids. Germline CDR1 is SNHLY and CDR2 is FYNNEI. The J segment lost 4 bases and the V segment lost 6 bases, leaving 4 bases of the junction unmatched. CDR3 coding DNA: TGTGCCAGCAGGAGACAGGGGTTCTATGGCTACACCTTC. As protein: CASRRQGFYGYTF. The full variable domain, rest sourced from reference TRBV2 and TRBJ1-2, is EPEVTQTPSHQVTQMGQEVILRCVPISNHLYFYWYRQILGQKVEFLVSFYNNEISEKSEIFDDQFSVERPDGSNFTLKIRSTKLEDSAMYFCASRRQGFYGYTFGSGTRLTVV.

A few counts support this clone. CDR3 DNA: TGTGCCAGTAGTATAGAGGCCCGTGGAGCTTTCTTT. It is translated as CASSIEARGAFF. The chain links TRBV19 to TRBJ1-1, with D hard to call. The germline V and J ends were trimmed by 0 bases and 10 bases, with 9 bases remaining between them. Germline V CDR1 and CDR2: LNHDA, SQIVND (reference sequence). This CDR3 region has 12 residues.

The chain employs TRBV7-2 and TRBJ2-1; 16 bases are a match to TRBD2. V lost 5 bases and J lost 10; bases outside the gene matches: 11. Germline CDR1 reads SGHTA; CDR2 reads FQGNSA. The CDR3 length is 17 residues. CDR3 sequence reads: CASSPGTSGGVREEQFF. Here the CDR3 DNA reads TGTGCCAGCAGCCCAGGGACTAGCGGGGGGGTTCGGGAAGAGCAGTTCTTC.

J is TRBJ1-1 and V is TRBV20-1; maybe TRBD1 (6 bases). The CDR3 runs 11 residues. The ends were cut back, 5 bases at V and 7 bases at J, with 11 bases in the middle. Per the germline V gene, CDR1 is DFQATT and CDR2 is SNEGSKA (reference sequence). The CDR3 region is CSAEEGVEAFF. The CDR3 nucleotides are TGCAGTGCTGAAGAGGGGGTTGAAGCTTTCTTT.

The rearrangement uses TRBV28 and TRBJ1-5; 7 nucleotides align to TRBD1. This CDR3 contains 13 residues. J gave up 10 bases and V 6 bases, and 9 bases lay outside the gene matches. The germline V gene encodes CDR1 MDHEN and CDR2 SYDVKM. The CDR3 sequence is CASRSQGDRPQHF. The CDR3 DNA follows: TGTGCCAGCAGGTCTCAGGGGGATCGACCCCAGCATTTT. Using reference TRBV28 and TRBJ1-5 for the parts outside the CDR3, the full variable domain is DVKVTQSSRYLVKRTGEKVFLECVQDMDHENMFWYRQDPGLGLRLIYFSYDVKMKEKGDIPEGYSVSREKKERFSLILESASTNQTSMYLCASRSQGDRPQHFGDGTRLSIL.

The gene calls are TRBV5-1 and TRBJ1-6, with TRBD1 matching 9 bases. Germline trimming cut 4 bases from V and 7 bases from J; bases unmatched to any gene: 9. The germline V gene encodes CDR1 SGHRS and CDR2 YFSETQ. The CDR3 loop spans 16 amino acids. CDR3 bases: TGCGCCAGCAGCGCGGGACAGGGCGCAAAAAATTCACCCCTCCACTTT. Translation gives CASSAGQGAKNSPLHF. The full variable domain, completed using reference TRBV5-1 and TRBJ1-6, is KAGVTQTPRYLIKTRGQQVTLSCSPISGHRSVSWYQQTPGQGLQFLFEYFSETQRNKGNFPGRFSGRQFSNSRSEMNVSTLELGDSALYLCASSAGQGAKNSPLHFGNGTRLTVT.

The CDR3 loop reads CASTRTSGAQETQYF. CDR3 in DNA: TGCGCCAGCACTCGGACTAGCGGGGCCCAAGAGACCCAGTACTTC. The gene calls are TRBV5-1 and TRBJ2-5, with 12 positions matching TRBD2. The CDR3 is made up of 15 amino acids. V lost 6 bases, J lost 1 base, and 4 bases stayed unmatched. Germline CDR1 SGHRS, CDR2 YFSETQ.

Concerning this clone: A read error may account for a junction end that differs from germline. In nucleotides, the CDR3 is TGTGCCAGCAGTGAATGGGCTAGCGGGGGGGGTCTCAACTTC. Protein: CASSEWASGGGLNF. The chain recombines TRBV25-1 with TRBJ2-5; 12 bases map to TRBD2. This CDR3 spans 14 amino acids. Germline V CDR1 and CDR2: MGHDK, SYGVNS.

This chain links TRBV18 with TRBJ1-1; tentatively, D is TRBD1 (5 bases). Germline CDR1 is KGHSH and CDR2 is LQKENI. This CDR3 is 15 amino acids long. V lost 2 bases and J 0 bases, leaving 10 bases between the germline ends. CDR3 protein: CASSPGNRMNTEAFF. The DNA for the CDR3 is TGTGCCAGCTCACCAGGAAACAGGATGAACACTGAAGCTTTCTTT.

This clone has more than one count but fewer than ten. The rearrangement links TRBV6-1 to TRBJ1-1; 9 nucleotides match TRBD1. Germline CDR1 is MNHNS and CDR2 is SASEGT. V was pared by 4 bases and J by 3 bases, with 9 bases of the junction left unmatched. The CDR3 is 16 amino acids. Here the CDR3 reads CASSAYRGRMDTEAFF. The DNA for the CDR3 is TGTGCCAGCAGTGCGTACAGGGGGCGCATGGACACTGAAGCTTTCTTT.

The chain joins TRBV4-3 to TRBJ1-4, with 7 bases matching TRBD1. CDR1 is LGHNA, CDR2 YSLEER, per germline. The CDR3 totals 13 residues. J gave up 2 bases and V 8 bases, and 2 bases lay outside the gene matches. This CDR3 reads CASGDSTNEKLFF. In DNA, the CDR3 is TGCGCCAGCGGGGACAGTACTAATGAAAAACTGTTTTTT.

The chain links TRBV28 to TRBJ2-5; 10 bases match TRBD2. The CDR3 contains 18 residues. J gave up 5 bases and V 6 bases, and 18 bases lay outside the gene matches. Germline V gene sequence: CDR1 MDHEN, CDR2 SYDVKM. CDR3 DNA sequence: TGTGCCAGCAGCAATCCTCATCTTAGCGGGGGGCCCGAGGAGACCCAGTACTTC. Translating it yields CASSNPHLSGGPEETQYF.

As DNA, the CDR3 is TGTGCCAGTAGACGCGGGACAGGGGGCGAGGGGAACACTGAAGCTTTCTTT. Translation gives CASRRGTGGEGNTEAFF. The J gene is TRBJ1-1, the V gene TRBV19; 12 bases agree with TRBD1. J gave up 1 base and V 6 bases, and 9 bases lay outside the gene matches. CDR3 length: 17 residues. Germline values: CDR1 LNHDA, CDR2 SQIVND (reference sequence). Based on the CDR3 plus reference TRBV19 and TRBJ1-1, the full variable domain is DGGITQSPKYLFRKEGQNVTLSCEQNLNHDAMYWYRQDPGQGLRLIYYSQIVNDFQKGDIAEGYSVSREKKESFPLTVTSAQKNPTAFYLCASRRGTGGEGNTEAFFGQGTRLTVV.

The V and J genes are TRBV11-3 and TRBJ1-4, with D tentatively TRBD1 (5 bases). Germline lookup yields CDR1 SGHNT and CDR2 YENEEA. V lost 6 bases to trimming and J lost 2 bases, with 13 bases between them. This CDR3 contains 15 residues. DNA for the CDR3: TGTGCCAGCAGTTCCGTCGGGGGGACTAATGAAAAACTGTTTTTT. The encoded protein is CASSSVGGTNEKLFF.

CDR3 DNA sequence: TGCGCCAGCACCGAGTCCCTGGCACAGGGGTACAATGAGCAGTTCTTC. Translation gives CASTESLAQGYNEQFF. This chain connects TRBV5-1 to TRBJ2-1; 7 nucleotides line up with TRBD1. Germline V gives CDR1 SGHRS, CDR2 YFSETQ. The J segment lost 4 bases and the V segment lost 6 bases, leaving 13 bases of the junction unmatched. The CDR3 length is 16 residues. The complete variable domain, with remaining parts taken from reference TRBV5-1 and TRBJ2-1, reads KAGVTQTPRYLIKTRGQQVTLSCSPISGHRSVSWYQQTPGQGLQFLFEYFSETQRNKGNFPGRFSGRQFSNSRSEMNVSTLELGDSALYLCASTESLAQGYNEQFFGPGTRLTVL.

This clone appeared a single time. V gene TRBV19 combines with J gene TRBJ1-5; D call uncertain. Germline V gene sequence: CDR1 LNHDA, CDR2 SQIVND (reference sequence). V was clipped by 3 bases and J by 4 bases, with 7 bases between them. The CDR3 has 13 residues. DNA of the CDR3: TGTGCCAGTAGTATGGAGGGTAATCAGCCCCAGCATTTT. It specifies CASSMEGNQPQHF.

The gene calls are TRBV10-3 and TRBJ2-2; maybe TRBD2 (5 bases). CDR1 is ENHRY and CDR2 is SYGVKD in the germline V gene. The length of the CDR3 is 15 residues. V was clipped by 7 bases and J by 7 bases, with 19 bases between them. The CDR3 loop is CAITSDPLSGGELFF. CDR3 in DNA: TGTGCCATCACGTCAGACCCGTTAAGCGGCGGGGAGCTGTTTTTT.

This clone has only a few counts. The gene calls are TRBV11-2 and TRBJ2-7, with 7 nucleotides matching TRBD1. The CDR3 is 13 residues long. Germline CDR1 SGHAT, CDR2 FQNNGV. The J segment lost 3 bases and the V segment lost 5 bases, leaving 4 bases of the junction unmatched. CDR3 in amino acids: CASSPGQSYEQYF. The CDR3 nucleotides read TGTGCCAGCAGCCCGGGACAGAGCTACGAGCAGTACTTC.

This rearrangement joins TRBV4-3 to TRBJ1-3; no definite D call. The CDR3 runs to 15 residues. V was trimmed by 1 base and J by 1 base, leaving 8 bases between them. Germline CDR1 reads LGHNA; CDR2 reads YSLEER. Here the CDR3 DNA reads TGCGCCAGCAGCCAAGGGGCAGCTTCTGGAAACACCATATATTTT. This encodes CASSQGAASGNTIYF.

The chain couples TRBV4-3 to TRBJ2-5; weak D call: TRBD1 (6 bases). The CDR3 runs to 17 residues. Germline V gene lookup returns CDR1 LGHNA and CDR2 YSLEER. V was cut by 0 bases and J by 5 bases, with 19 bases left in between. The CDR3: CASSQELGGGRGETQYF. In nucleotides, the CDR3 is TGCGCCAGCAGCCAAGAATTGGGTGGGGGCCGCGGGGAGACCCAGTACTTC.

This clone was seen more than once but under ten times. This chain joins TRBV28 and TRBJ2-7; 10 bases agree with TRBD2. This CDR3 region has 15 residues. The trim removed 3 bases at V and 2 bases at J, leaving 4 bases unmatched. The germline CDR1 and CDR2 sequences are MDHEN and SYDVKM. For the CDR3, the DNA is TGTGCCAGCAGTTTGGGGCTAGCGGGGGCCTACGAGCAGTACTTC. This codes for CASSLGLAGAYEQYF. The complete variable domain, with remaining parts taken from reference TRBV28 and TRBJ2-7, reads DVKVTQSSRYLVKRTGEKVFLECVQDMDHENMFWYRQDPGLGLRLIYFSYDVKMKEKGDIPEGYSVSREKKERFSLILESASTNQTSMYLCASSLGLAGAYEQYFGPGTRLTVT.

The gene calls are TRBV11-2 and TRBJ2-5, with 9 nucleotides matching TRBD1. Germline V lookup: CDR1 SGHAT, CDR2 FQNNGV. The V gene end was trimmed by 3 bases and the J gene end by 5 bases; junction bases not matched to a gene: 4. The CDR3 consists of 14 residues. The CDR3 nucleotides read TGTGCCAGCAGCTTCAGACAGGGGGTTGAGACCCAGTACTTC. Translation: CASSFRQGVETQYF.

This chain links TRBV25-1 with TRBJ2-1; D unresolved. V was trimmed by 6 bases and J by 5 bases, leaving 8 bases between them. From germline, CDR1 is MGHDK and CDR2 SYGVNS. The CDR3 runs to 12 residues. This CDR3 reads CASSRTNNEQFF. DNA for the CDR3: TGTGCCAGCAGCCGAACAAACAATGAGCAGTTCTTC.

This chain uses TRBV4-3 with TRBJ2-3; 9 bases agree with TRBD1. With 0 bases clipped from V and 2 bases from J, the junction kept 6 bases outside the gene matches. Germline loops: CDR1 LGHNA, CDR2 YSLEER. The CDR3 loop spans 17 amino acids. The CDR3 coding sequence is TGCGCCAGCAGCCAAGATCGTGGACAGGGGACCACAGATACGCAGTATTTT. It codes for CASSQDRGQGTTDTQYF.